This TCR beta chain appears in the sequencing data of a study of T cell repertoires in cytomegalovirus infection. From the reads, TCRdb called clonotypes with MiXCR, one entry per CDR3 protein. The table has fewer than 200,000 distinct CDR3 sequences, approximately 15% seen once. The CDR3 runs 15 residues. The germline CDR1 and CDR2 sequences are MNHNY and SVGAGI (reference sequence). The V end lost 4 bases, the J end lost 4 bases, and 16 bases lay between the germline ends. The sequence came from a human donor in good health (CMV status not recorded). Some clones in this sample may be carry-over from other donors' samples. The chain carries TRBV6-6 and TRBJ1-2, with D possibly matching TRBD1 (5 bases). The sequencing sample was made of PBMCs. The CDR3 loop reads CASSLLQDVTYGYTF. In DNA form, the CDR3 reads TGTGCCAGCAGTTTGCTACAGGACGTAACCTATGGCTACACCTTC.